Listed below are T cell receptor beta chains from one sample, sequenced in a study of CD8+ T cells in alopecia areata. TCRdb keeps only in-frame clones here, not all; method: immunoSEQ multiplex PCR. The sample shows about 220,000 clones, 50% to 60% of them seen only once. The sample was CD4+ T cells sorted from blood, taken at week 4, from a patient treated with tofacitinib. Source of these receptors: a human donor with alopecia areata. Each CDR3 is given without its conserved first and last residue.

>TRBV29-1|TRBJ2-3
SVAKDGNFDTQY
>TRBV10-3|TRBJ1-2
ATQGGNYGYT
>TRBV15|TRBJ2-3
ATSGGYTDTQY
>TRBV28|TRBJ1-5
ASTYSGPSNQPQH
>TRBV25-1|TRBJ1-5
ASSDGTLISNQPQH
>TRBV10-3|TRBJ1-2
AISEAGDGYT
>TRBV4-3|TRBJ2-1
ASSQDVPAGISYNEQF
>TRBV5-1|TRBJ2-5
ASSRLAGREETQY
>TRBV4-3|TRBJ1-1
ASSLSTGYTEAF
>TRBV6-5|TRBJ1-5
ASSRDRGNQPQH
>TRBV18|TRBJ2-2
ASSTTGSGELF
>TRBV30|TRBJ2-1
AWSSKGYNEQF
>TRBV5-1|TRBJ2-7
ASSQGQLSEQY
>TRBV30|TRBJ2-1
AWSKGQGMQNEQF
>TRBV25-1|TRBJ1-1
ASTPQERNTEAF
>TRBV30|TRBJ2-7
AWGTGYVHEQY
>TRBV5-4|TRBJ2-1
ASSSGIGSYNEQF
>TRBV5-1|TRBJ1-1
ASSPPRTGDTEAF
>TRBV5-7|TRBJ1-5
ASSLECRDNQPQH
>TRBV12-5|TRBJ2-1
ASRRPNNEQF
>TRBV27|TRBJ1-6
ASRYSENSPLH
>TRBV7-8|TRBJ2-3
ASSQPQGANTQY
>TRBV9|TRBJ2-3
ASSPGTNTDTQY
>TRBV18|TRBJ2-1
ASSPPLGAGGYNEQF
>TRBV5-1|TRBJ2-7
ASSLRPQTEYEQY
>TRBV29-1|TRBJ2-3
SVEVGSDTQY
>TRBV11-2|TRBJ2-2
ASRNGVEAGELF
>TRBV29-1|TRBJ2-2
SVDRGANTGELF
>TRBV29-1|TRBJ2-5
SVDLVSTETQY
>TRBV4-3|TRBJ2-7
ASSQDSGAEQY
>TRBV5-1|TRBJ2-1
ASSLARSEQF
>TRBV4-3|TRBJ1-2
ASSQGQFYGYT
>TRBV5-6|TRBJ2-3
ASSTGTSGGGTDTQY
>TRBV6-1|TRBJ1-6
ASSEGPLSPLH
>TRBV13|TRBJ2-2
ASGKRGGTGELF
>TRBV6-6|TRBJ1-1
ASRPARESEAF
>TRBV29-1|TRBJ2-7
SVGKRLDYEQY
>TRBV29-1|TRBJ2-1
SVARGGNNEQF
>TRBV29-1|TRBJ2-1
SVLAETSYNEQF
>TRBV7-2|TRBJ2-1
ASSQNPSFEQF
>TRBV29-1|TRBJ2-3
SVVPTPGQGSTDTQY
>TRBV14|TRBJ2-1
ASRRDNNEQF
>TRBV11-2|TRBJ2-5
ASSILGTVFQETQY
>TRBV2|TRBJ1-4
ASRSWGATNEKLF
>TRBV6-5|TRBJ1-1
ASGQGTEAF
>TRBV10-3|TRBJ1-2
AISEPNRGRTYGYT
>TRBV29-1|TRBJ2-2
SVVGSGELF
>TRBV6-6|TRBJ1-2
ASSSRGLGDGYT
>TRBV2|TRBJ1-6
ARSQGLDNSPLH
>TRBV30|TRBJ2-6
ACQFEASGANVLT
>TRBV6-5|TRBJ2-7
ASSATGGKQY
>TRBV5-1|TRBJ1-2
ASSLVEGRGYT
>TRBV11-2|TRBJ1-5
ASSSGQGMGHQPQH
>TRBV4-3|TRBJ2-5
ASSQDVSGLRETQY
>TRBV29-1|TRBJ2-5
SVREETQY